The clone carrying this T cell receptor beta chain has a count of ten or more. V shed 0 bases, J shed 8 bases, and the junction held 9 bases outside the gene matches. CDR1 is LGHNT, CDR2 FRNRAP, per germline. The CDR3 extends over 16 amino acids. Methods used by the authors: The study built a papillary thyroid cancer distant-metastasis classifier from CDR3 differences across clinicopathological groups. TCRdb reanalyzed the PCR reads with MiXCR. The V and J calls follow TCRdb's processing rather than the paper's. The profile shows some 36,000 clones, 15% to 20% of them singletons. The record originates from a study of metastatic and nonmetastatic thyroid tumors. At the level of the study: The comparison covered peripheral blood and tumor or nodule tissue in malignant and benign thyroid patients.

Thyroid surgery was preceded by no treatment in any patient. Sequences were obtained from blood. This chain links TRBV12-5 with TRBJ2-1; TRBD1 matches at 8 bases. The clonotype originates from a male donor with papillary thyroid cancer or a benign thyroid nodule (not recorded which). Some clones in this sample may be carry-over from other donors' samples. CDR3 sequence (DNA): TGTGCTAGTGGTTTGGTTCTCGGACAGGGAGGATATGAGCAGTTCTTC. It translates to CASGLVLGQGGYEQFF.